The subject of this entry is one T cell receptor beta chain. Trimming removed 6 bases at V and 5 bases at J, with 14 bases between. Germline lookup yields CDR1 SNHLY and CDR2 FYNNEI. The CDR3 contains 14 residues. These data come from a study of T-cell memory formation after mild COVID-19. cDNA libraries for TCR alpha and TCR beta, carrying sample barcodes and UMIs, came from 5'RACE with constant-segment primers. MiXCR, applied by TCRdb to the 5' RACE reads, yields one record per CDR3 protein. Of 200,000 to 250,000 distinct CDR3 sequences listed, 15% are singletons. Material: PBMCs or a T cell subset sorted from them (not recorded which). The chain couples TRBV2 to TRBJ2-1, with a tentative D call TRBD1 (6 bases). The TCR sequence derives from an adult woman who had mild COVID-19 (a few samples of this study predate the infection). Cell type and time point are not known. Here the CDR3 reads CASRPGHLNNEQFF. In DNA form, the CDR3 reads TGTGCCAGCAGGCCGGGACACCTCAACAATGAGCAGTTCTTC.